This TCR beta chain was profiled in a study of radiotherapy plus CTLA-4 blockade in lung cancer (dated by TCRdb to between 2018 and 2020). At the level of the whole study: Among enrolled patients, approximately 18% had an objective response and roughly 31% reached disease control. The study at large found these results: TCR clones derived from tumors expanded in peripheral blood after treatment with radiotherapy and ipilimumab. Early dynamic changes in blood T cell clones, together with increased serum interferon-beta after radiation, were reported as the strongest predictors of response.

The study tested focal radiation therapy combined with CTLA-4 blockade (ipilimumab) in patients with chemo-refractory metastatic non-small-cell lung cancer. Library preparation was by the immunoSEQ multiplex PCR assay. TCRdb limited this immuneACCESS table to in-frame rearrangements with V and J called. A share of clones is missing; checked studies link under half to unresolved V genes, and the rest is unexplained. The sample table holds about 48,000 clones, of which 86% were seen once. The ten biggest clones cover 15% to 20% of the sample. Comments on this clone: Its specific antigen is unknown. No per-base quality is available; no much larger clone lies one base away.

Taken from cysteine to phenylalanine, the CDR3 has 16 residues. Left in the record is the CDR3 DNA by itself, 48 bases read in frame from the first base. Taken from the germline V gene, the CDR1 and CDR2 loops are SGHRS and YFSETQ. V lost 0 bases and J lost 0 bases, and the count of bases not matched to a germline gene is 3. The specimen was peripheral blood, collected from a patient treated with radiotherapy plus ipilimumab. The sequence derives from a human donor with non-small cell lung cancer that progressed on radiotherapy plus ipilimumab. Some clones in this sample may be carry-over from other donors' samples. In this chain, TRBV5-1 is recombined with TRBJ2-3, and TRBD2 matches 8 of the central bases. The CDR3 region: CASSLDVAGSTDTQYF. The DNA sequence follows: TGCGCCAGCAGCTTGGATGTAGCGGGGAGCACAGATACGCAGTATTTT.